This T cell receptor (beta chain) stems from a study of identical twins. With 0 bases clipped from V and 2 bases from J, the junction kept 4 bases outside the gene matches. There are 16 residues in the CDR3. CDR1 SEHNR and CDR2 FQNEAQ come from the germline V gene (reference sequence). Carrying unique molecular identifiers, the cDNA also gained a universal primer site through template switching. TCRdb fed the 5' RACE reads into MiXCR, producing one record per CDR3 protein. The sample holds a few hundred thousand distinct CDR3 sequences, just under 9.5% seen once. In this sample, this clonotype turned up many times. Its antigen remains unknown. Notes on the study in general: Out-of-frame sharing of TCR alpha in monozygotic twins was underestimated by models. Twins' surplus sharing was weaker for beta out-of-frame sequences.

The same data also contributed to another study, on yellow fever vaccine responses in identical twins. From that report: Reportedly, twins' vaccine T cell responses looked partly convergent and partly personalized.

The TCR was taken from a woman in her late teens or twenties in good health. The rearrangement uses TRBV7-9 and TRBJ2-7, with 10 bases matching TRBD2. What was sequenced was CD8+ T cells sorted from blood. CDR3 amino acids: CASSLALSGGPYEQYF. The CDR3 DNA sequence: TGTGCCAGCAGCTTAGCGCTTAGCGGGGGGCCCTACGAGCAGTACTTC. Complete variable domain (other parts from reference TRBV7-9 and TRBJ2-7): DTGVSQNPRHKITKRGQNVTFRCDPISEHNRLYWYRQTLGQGPEFLTYFQNEAQLEKSRLLSDRFSAERPKGSFSTLEIQRTEQGDSAMYLCASSLALSGGPYEQYFGPGTRLTVT.